Shown below are 30 T cell receptor beta chains from a single sample sequenced in a study of CD8+CD57+ T cells in acquired aplastic anemia. Genomic DNA was employed as the template in profiling TCR beta VDJ and CDR3. TCRdb redid the calling of the reads with MiXCR, one entry per CDR3 protein. The data contain about 180,000 distinct CDR3 sequences, around 50% of them singletons. By flow cytometry, patients selected for sequencing had shown an expansion of CD8+CD57+ cells. Input material: sorted CD4+, CD8+, or CD8+CD57+ T cells (not recorded which) from PBMCs. These receptors were taken from a human donor with aplastic anemia.

For this clonotype: A much larger clone is a single base away; this may be a read error. This rearrangement joins TRBV5-4 to TRBJ2-1; D is possibly TRBD1 or TRBD2 (5 bases each). The CDR3 covers 15 residues. Germline V gene lookup returns CDR1 SGHNT and CDR2 YYREEE (reference sequence). V was trimmed by 0 bases and J by 5 bases, leaving 12 bases between them. The CDR3 spells CASSLGVGAHNEQFF. CDR3 in DNA: TGTGCCAGCAGCTTGGGGGTCGGGGCTCACAATGAGCAGTTCTTC.

The rearrangement links TRBV11-1 to TRBJ2-7, with 11 bases lining up with TRBD2. CDR1 is SGHAT and CDR2 is FQDESV in the germline V gene (reference sequence). Trimming at V came to 1 base and at J to 3 bases, leaving 5 bases not matched to a gene. The CDR3 sequence is 16 residues long. DNA of the CDR3: TGTGCCAGCAGCTTAGAACCGGGACTAGCGGTCTACGAGCAGTACTTC. It encodes CASSLEPGLAVYEQYF.

CDR3 in amino acids: CASSPTKEGETQYF. The CDR3 DNA reads TGTGCCAGCAGCCCAACGAAGGAGGGAGAGACCCAGTACTTC. The chain couples TRBV7-3 to TRBJ2-5; tentative D call: TRBD2 (6 bases). CDR1 is SGHTA, CDR2 FQGTGA, per germline. The V end was cut by 5 bases, the J end by 4 bases, with 14 bases between. The CDR3 covers 14 residues.

This clonotype was detected ten times or more. V is TRBV19 and J is TRBJ1-2; D not resolved. Deletions cut 7 bases from V and 8 bases from J, with 11 bases between. Germline-derived CDR1 and CDR2 are LNHDA and SQIVND (reference sequence). The CDR3 loop spans 11 amino acids. DNA for the CDR3: TGTGCCAGTAATCCTAGAAGAGGCTACACCTTC. Its translation is CASNPRRGYTF.

This clonotype was counted many times. This chain joins TRBV29-1 and TRBJ1-1; D is unclear. The V gene lost 4 bases and the J gene lost 6 bases, with 21 bases spanning the gap. Germline loops: CDR1 SQVTM, CDR2 ANQGSEA. The CDR3 is 15 residues long. CDR3 region: CSVVYLGDPVPEAFF. The DNA of the CDR3 is TGCAGCGTTGTTTATCTTGGAGACCCGGTACCTGAAGCTTTCTTT. Full variable domain (rest looked up from reference TRBV29-1 and TRBJ1-1): SAVISQKPSRDICQRGTSLTIQCQVDSQVTMMFWYRQQPGQSLTLIATANQGSEATYESGFVIDKFPISRPNLTFSTLTVSNMSPEDSSIYLCSVVYLGDPVPEAFFGQGTRLTVV.

The sample holds many counts of this clonotype. The chain employs TRBV7-6 and TRBJ1-3, with D perhaps TRBD1 (5 bases). Germline lookup yields CDR1 SGHVS and CDR2 FNYEAQ. V was trimmed by 2 bases and J by 0 bases, leaving 11 bases between them. The CDR3 extends over 16 amino acids. The CDR3 nucleotides are TGTGCCAGCAGCTTATTCGACAGCAACTCTGGAAACACCATATATTTT. Translating it yields CASSLFDSNSGNTIYF.

This clonotype was seen a handful of times. This chain uses TRBV2 with TRBJ1-2; D is unresolved. Germline V gene data show CDR1 as SNHLY and CDR2 as FYNNEI. V gave up 3 bases and J gave up 5 bases, with 16 bases separating them. This CDR3 is built from 15 residues. The CDR3, as DNA: TGTGCCAGCAGTGAGCAACTCATGGGCCTTTATGGCTACACCTTC. Translating it yields CASSEQLMGLYGYTF. Supplemented by reference TRBV2 and TRBJ1-2, the full variable domain reads EPEVTQTPSHQVTQMGQEVILRCVPISNHLYFYWYRQILGQKVEFLVSFYNNEISEKSEIFDDQFSVERPDGSNFTLKIRSTKLEDSAMYFCASSEQLMGLYGYTFGSGTRLTVV.

This clonotype was counted many times. The rearrangement links TRBV7-3 to TRBJ2-3; either TRBD1 or TRBD2 may supply D (5 bases each). The CDR3 spans 15 residues. CDR1 and CDR2 (germline): SGHTA, FQGTGA. The ends were cut back, 5 bases at V and 4 bases at J, with 16 bases in the middle. CDR3 in amino acids: CASSPQGTGPDTQYF. CDR3 coding DNA: TGTGCCAGCAGCCCCCAAGGGACCGGGCCAGATACGCAGTATTTT.

The J gene is TRBJ1-5, the V gene TRBV7-2, with D unresolved. The CDR3 consists of 12 residues. Germline V gives CDR1 SGHTA, CDR2 FQGNSA. V dropped 7 bases and J dropped 3 bases, with 7 bases sitting between them. The CDR3 spells CASTADNQPQHF. The CDR3 DNA follows: TGTGCCAGCACAGCGGACAATCAGCCCCAGCATTTT.

A note on this clonotype: A much larger clone sits a single nucleotide away, making a read error possible. CDR3 in DNA: TGCGCCAGCAGCTCCCCGGCAGGCCCTAATGAAAAACTGTTTTTT. It codes for CASSSPAGPNEKLFF. The chain has TRBV5-1 and TRBJ1-4; D gene ambiguous. Germline-derived CDR1 and CDR2 are SGHRS and YFSETQ. The CDR3 covers 15 residues. V dropped 3 bases and J dropped 3 bases, with 12 bases sitting between them.

Note on this clonotype: A read error may explain this, as a much larger clone is one base away. This chain connects TRBV18 to TRBJ2-7; no clear D. In germline, CDR1 is KGHSH, CDR2 LQKENI. CDR3 length equals 12 residues. The DNA for the CDR3 is TGTGCCAGCCCACCACGAGGTGCCGAGCAGTACTTC. Its translation is CASPPRGAEQYF.

The V and J genes are TRBV5-6 and TRBJ2-7; tentatively, D is TRBD1 (6 bases). Germline CDR1 is SGHDT and CDR2 is YYEEEE. The CDR3 is 14 amino acids. Deletions cut 7 bases from V and 0 bases from J, with 14 bases between. CDR3 in amino acids: CASARGTSSYEQYF. The CDR3, as DNA: TGTGCCAGCGCCAGGGGTACCAGCTCCTACGAGCAGTACTTC.

V is TRBV11-2 and J is TRBJ2-3; D uncertain. CDR1 and CDR2 (germline): SGHAT, FQNNGV. V shed 5 bases and J shed 3 bases, with 15 bases lying between them. The CDR3 is made up of 15 amino acids. The DNA for the CDR3 is TGTGCCAGCAGCCCAGCCCGGTCTGTGACAGATACGCAGTATTTT. Translating gives CASSPARSVTDTQYF.

Remarks on this clonotype: This may stem from a read error, because a much larger clone lies one nucleotide away. Given the absence of the conserved phenylalanine or tryptophan at the CDR3 end, a read error is likely. The rearrangement uses TRBV11-1 and TRBJ2-1; D is possibly TRBD1 (6 bases). Germline assignment: CDR1 SGHAT and CDR2 FQDESV (reference sequence). The V gene lost 4 bases and the J gene lost 8 bases, with 15 bases spanning the gap. The CDR3 is 14 residues long. In DNA form, the CDR3 reads TGTGCCAGCAGCTCAGGGGCCCCAGGTTATGAGCAGTTCTCC. This sequence encodes CASSSGAPGYEQFS.

V usage is TRBV6-1 and J usage is TRBJ2-1; perhaps TRBD2 as D (6 bases). The ends were cut back, 8 bases at V and 13 bases at J, with 12 bases in the middle. This CDR3 has 10 amino acids. Germline lookup yields CDR1 MNHNS and CDR2 SASEGT. CDR3 residues: CASVSGIQFF. As DNA, the CDR3 is TGTGCCAGCGTTAGCGGTATCCAGTTCTTC.

This clonotype was seen ten or more times. V usage is TRBV6-2 or TRBV6-3 and J usage is TRBJ2-6; D tentatively reads TRBD1 or TRBD2 (6 bases each). The germline V gene encodes CDR1 MNHEY and CDR2 SVGEGT. The CDR3 runs to 17 residues. V lost 2 bases and J lost 0, with 11 bases in between. The CDR3: CASSYGGLSSGANVLTF. In nucleotides, the CDR3 is TGTGCCAGCAGTTACGGGGGGCTGAGCTCTGGGGCCAACGTCCTGACTTTC.

V and J are TRBV19 and TRBJ2-7, with 7 bases aligning to TRBD1. The CDR3 extends over 13 amino acids. Germline V CDR1 and CDR2: LNHDA, SQIVND (reference sequence). Unmatched junction bases numbered 0, after V lost 1 base and J lost 3 bases. The CDR3 sequence is CASSIGQGYEQYF. The CDR3 nucleotides read TGTGCCAGTAGTATAGGACAGGGCTACGAGCAGTACTTC.

The chain carries TRBV2 and TRBJ1-2; D perhaps matches TRBD1 (5 bases). Germline V gene sequence: CDR1 SNHLY, CDR2 FYNNEI. The CDR3 extends over 15 amino acids. Deletions cut 0 bases from V and 5 bases from J, with 13 bases between. The CDR3 region has the DNA TGTGCCAGCAGTGAAGCGCTAGGGGCCCCTTATGGCTACACCTTC. This translates into CASSEALGAPYGYTF.

This clonotype came up many times. The chain couples TRBV6-1 to TRBJ2-7; D is possibly TRBD1 (7 bases). CDR3 size: 15 residues. Trimming cost V 7 bases and J 4 bases, with 20 bases left between them. Germline CDR1 and CDR2: MNHNS and SASEGT. The CDR3 DNA is TGTGCCAGCAAAAGGTCTTACAGGGGAGGATACGAGCAGTACTTC. Translating gives CASKRSYRGGYEQYF.

This clonotype appeared many times. The chain links TRBV5-1 to TRBJ2-3; D is undetermined. This CDR3 has 14 residues. The V and J ends lost 0 bases and 0 bases respectively, with 5 bases between them. Germline V CDR1 and CDR2: SGHRS, YFSETQ. In DNA, the CDR3 is TGCGCCAGCAGCTTGGCCGATAGCACAGATACGCAGTATTTT. This codes for CASSLADSTDTQYF.

The chain employs TRBV7-8 and TRBJ2-2; D gene uncertain. The CDR3 has 12 residues. Germline-derived CDR1 and CDR2 are SGHVS and FQNEAQ. V gave up 4 bases and J gave up 9 bases, with 9 bases separating them. The DNA of the CDR3 is TGTGCCAGCAGCTCCTCGCGGCGGGAGCTGTTTTTT. As protein: CASSSSRRELFF.

This clonotype showed up many times. The chain joins TRBV5-8 to TRBJ1-1; 8 nucleotides match TRBD1. The CDR3 has 13 residues. Trimming at V came to 3 bases and at J to 7 bases, leaving 5 bases not matched to a gene. In germline, CDR1 is SGHTS, CDR2 YDEGEE. In nucleotides, the CDR3 is TGTGCCAGCAGCTCCGCCGGGACAGGTGAAGCTTTCTTT. This codes for CASSSAGTGEAFF.

This CDR3 reads CASSYSRQGISYGYTF. The CDR3 region has the DNA TGTGCCAGCAGTTACTCGAGACAGGGGATTTCCTATGGCTACACCTTC. The chain joins TRBV6-6 to TRBJ1-2, with TRBD1 identical over 8 bases. Germline V gives CDR1 MNHNY, CDR2 SVGAGI (reference sequence). V lost 0 bases and J lost 4; bases outside the gene matches: 7. The length of the CDR3 is 16 residues.

This clonotype appeared many times. This rearrangement joins TRBV3-1 to TRBJ2-7; tentative D call: TRBD2 (7 bases). The V end was cut by 4 bases, the J end by 7 bases, with 20 bases between. Per germline, CDR1 LGHDT and CDR2 YNNKEL (reference sequence). This CDR3 has 15 residues. CDR3 protein: CASSRLSRGAGEQYF. The CDR3 nucleotides read TGTGCCAGCAGCCGCCTCTCCCGGGGGGCGGGGGAGCAGTACTTC.

This clonotype was counted ten times or more. The chain carries TRBV5-1 and TRBJ2-3; TRBD1 agrees at 7 bases. The CDR3 runs to 15 residues. The trim removed 4 bases at V and 2 bases at J, leaving 7 bases unmatched. Germline CDR1 SGHRS, CDR2 YFSETQ. The CDR3 sequence: CASSPGTALTDTQYF. The CDR3 bases are TGCGCCAGCAGCCCTGGGACAGCCCTCACAGATACGCAGTATTTT.

This clonotype showed up just a few times. The CDR3 region is CAVGEGQGNYGYTF. The CDR3 nucleotides are TGTGCCGTAGGGGAGGGACAGGGGAACTATGGCTACACCTTC. The chain carries TRBV10-3 and TRBJ1-2, with 10 bases matching TRBD1. In germline, CDR1 is ENHRY, CDR2 SYGVKD. The CDR3 has 14 amino acids. V lost 11 bases and J lost 2; bases outside the gene matches: 8.

The chain employs TRBV25-1 and TRBJ2-7, with 9 bases fitting TRBD2. This CDR3 is built from 13 residues. V trimming: 4 bases; J trimming: 5 bases; junction bases outside the gene matches: 3. Germline CDR1 MGHDK, CDR2 SYGVNS. The CDR3 nucleotides are TGTGCCAGCAGTGGGGGACTAGCCCACGAGCAGTACTTC. Translation: CASSGGLAHEQYF.

This sequence joins TRBV10-3 and TRBJ2-1; D is undetermined. Germline V gives CDR1 ENHRY, CDR2 SYGVKD. Trimming took 6 bases from V and 6 from J, leaving 15 bases between them. The CDR3 extends over 14 amino acids. The CDR3 nucleotides read TGTGCCATCAGGAGAGACACCGTCCGCAATGAGCAGTTCTTC. Amino acid sequence: CAIRRDTVRNEQFF.

This clonotype was seen ten or more times. The chain carries TRBV2 and TRBJ1-5, with D possibly TRBD1 on 6 matching bases. Germline loops: CDR1 SNHLY, CDR2 FYNNEI. The CDR3 sequence is 15 residues long. V shed 3 bases and J shed 6 bases, with 15 bases lying between them. This chain's CDR3 is CASSEGALGGQPQHF. The DNA of the CDR3 is TGTGCCAGCAGTGAGGGGGCCCTCGGGGGTCAGCCCCAGCATTTT. Drawing the rest from reference TRBV2 and TRBJ1-5, the complete variable domain is EPEVTQTPSHQVTQMGQEVILRCVPISNHLYFYWYRQILGQKVEFLVSFYNNEISEKSEIFDDQFSVERPDGSNFTLKIRSTKLEDSAMYFCASSEGALGGQPQHFGDGTRLSIL.

There are many counts of this clonotype. The V gene is TRBV5-1, the J gene TRBJ2-5; D perhaps matches TRBD2 (5 bases). The germline V and J ends were trimmed by 7 bases and 3 bases, with 16 bases remaining between them. The germline V gene encodes CDR1 SGHRS and CDR2 YFSETQ. The CDR3 sequence is 14 residues long. The CDR3 nucleotides are TGCGCCAGCGCTCCATCCCCGGGGAAAGAGACCCAGTACTTC. Amino acids: CASAPSPGKETQYF.